The clone carrying this T cell receptor (beta chain) has only a few counts. For the second PCR, which ran for about 6 to 12 cycles, a sample-barcoded 5' primer and a J-beta primer mix were used. Each CDR3 protein gets one entry after TCRdb re-called the 5' RACE reads with MiXCR. The data hold 1.5 million to 2 million distinct CDR3 sequences, with roughly two fifths observed a single time. These data originate in a study of blood T cells in healthy people across ages. Drawn from each donor were ten milliliters of peripheral blood. Germline V CDR1 and CDR2: LNHNV, YYDKDF (reference sequence). Trimming cost V 0 bases and J 4 bases; bases outside gene matches: 4. This CDR3 is built from 15 residues.

The chain is built from TRBV15 and TRBJ2-7; TRBD1 matches at 9 bases. The sample comprised blood. The sequence derives from a human donor in good health. For the CDR3, the DNA is TGTGCCACCAGCAGAGAAGGGACAGGGCATTACGAGCAGTACTTC. Translating it yields CATSREGTGHYEQYF.